This section outlines one T cell receptor beta chain sequence together with its context. Its antigen is currently unknown. The data stem from a study of T cell responses to AZD1222 COVID-19 vaccine. Trimming left V 7 bases short and J 0 bases short, with 14 bases between. This CDR3 contains 14 residues. Germline CDR1 and CDR2: SGHRS and YFSETQ. Using immunoSEQ multiplex PCR, the repertoire was profiled, and TCRdb retains in-frame clones only, with some absent. The table has approximately 180,000 clones, over 85% seen once. Overall study results and limits: At baseline, just 5 or 6 AZD1222 recipients tested seropositive. Donors were largely white British and mainly female; clonal diversity was possibly underestimated. Sampling captured repertoires only after the peak T cell response. Spike-specific TCR breadth and depth were elevated following two AZD1222 doses.

The rearrangement joins TRBV5-1 to TRBJ2-7, with TRBD2 as a possible D gene (5 bases). Here the sequenced sample was peripheral blood, taken 28 days after the second dose of the MenACWY control vaccine. The TCR sequence derives from an adult who received the MenACWY meningococcal vaccine as a control. This CDR3 reads CASSATSGSYEQYF. CDR3 sequence (DNA): TGCGCCAGCTCGGCGACAAGCGGCTCCTACGAGCAGTACTTC.